This T cell receptor beta chain came from a study of vaccination effects on CD4 cells after COVID-19. Study-wide background: Among convalescent patients, two provided samples 16 days and one week before vaccination.

Trimming cost V 0 bases and J 5 bases; bases outside gene matches: 6. CDR1 SGHNT and CDR2 YYREEE come from the germline V gene (reference sequence). The CDR3 is 15 amino acids. On this clone itself: Its antigen is currently unknown.

The protocol was immunoSEQ multiplex PCR, while the TCRdb copy is restricted to in-frame clones and leaves out a portion. The sample includes about 26,000 clones, 75% to 80% seen only once; the top ten take 15% to 20%. Findings and caveats of the study: Long after vaccination, the clones induced by infection and by vaccine shrank markedly in size.

Antigen-specific CD4+ T cells were first expanded with viral peptide pools by the ViraFEST assay and only then sequenced. Culturing for nine to ten days preceded CD4+ T cell isolation. From March to December 2020, the person had a SARS-CoV-2 infection that was confirmed by PCR. Half-medium exchanges with IL-2 medium took place on days 3 and 7. The receptor was isolated from a human donor who had a prior SARS-CoV-2 infection. The sequences come from CD4+ T cells from PBMCs cultured with HCoV-NL63 spike peptides, collected before COVID-19 vaccination. The chain employs TRBV5-4 and TRBJ2-5; 8 bases match TRBD1. The CDR3 reads CASSLAGTGIETQYF. In nucleotides, the CDR3 is TGTGCCAGCAGCTTGGCCGGGACAGGAATCGAGACCCAGTACTTC.